This TCR beta chain was obtained from a study of blood T cell repertoires in COVID-19. Study at large: Acute and convalescent COVID-19 samples came from the United States, Italy and Spain.

This CDR3 contains 14 residues. V was clipped by 0 bases and J by 4 bases, with 7 bases between them. Germline CDR1 SGHRS, CDR2 YFSETQ. Profiling relied on immunoSEQ multiplex PCR, and the TCRdb table lists in-frame clones only, not all of them. The sample has about 150,000 clones, 75% to 90% seen once. The source is a man aged 50-60 years who had recovered from COVID-19. Sequencing was carried out using peripheral blood. This chain connects TRBV5-1 to TRBJ2-2; D might be TRBD2 (5 bases). The CDR3 region is CASSLGLATGELFF. The CDR3 DNA is TGCGCCAGCAGCTTGGGGCTAGCCACCGGGGAGCTGTTTTTT.